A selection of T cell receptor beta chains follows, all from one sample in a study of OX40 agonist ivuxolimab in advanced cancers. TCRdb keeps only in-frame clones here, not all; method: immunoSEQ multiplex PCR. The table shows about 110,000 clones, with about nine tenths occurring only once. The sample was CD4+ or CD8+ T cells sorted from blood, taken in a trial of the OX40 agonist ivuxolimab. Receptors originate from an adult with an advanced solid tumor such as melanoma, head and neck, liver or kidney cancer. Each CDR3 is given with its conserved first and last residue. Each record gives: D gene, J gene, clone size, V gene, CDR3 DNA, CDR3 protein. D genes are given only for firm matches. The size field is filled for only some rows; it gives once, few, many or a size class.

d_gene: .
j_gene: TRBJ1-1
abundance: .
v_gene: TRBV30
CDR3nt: TGTGCCTGGAGTCCCGGGACACGGAACACTGAAGCTTTCTTT
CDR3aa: CAWSPGTRNTEAFF

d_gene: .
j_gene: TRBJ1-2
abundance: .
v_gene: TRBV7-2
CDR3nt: TGTGCCAGCAGCCTAGGCAGGGATTATGGCTACACCTTC
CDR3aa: CASSLGRDYGYTF

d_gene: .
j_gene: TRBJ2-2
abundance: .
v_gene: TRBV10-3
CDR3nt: TGTGCCATCAAAGGCTCAGGGGAAGGGGGGGAGCTGTTTTTT
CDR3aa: CAIKGSGEGGELFF

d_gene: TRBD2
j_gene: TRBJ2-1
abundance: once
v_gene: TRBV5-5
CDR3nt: TGTGCCAGCAGCTCCGGGACTAGGGTACTTCCGAGCTCCTACAATGAGCAGTTCTTC
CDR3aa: CASSSGTRVLPSSYNEQFF

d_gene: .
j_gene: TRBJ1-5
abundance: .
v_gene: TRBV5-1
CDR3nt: TGCGCCAGCAGCCCCGGGACACTCGGGCAGCCCCAGCATTTT
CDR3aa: CASSPGTLGQPQHF

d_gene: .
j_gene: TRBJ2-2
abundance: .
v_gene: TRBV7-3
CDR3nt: TGTGCCAGCAGCTTACCTTTCGGCCCAACTGAACAAGAGAACACCGGGGAGCTGTTTTTT
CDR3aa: CASSLPFGPTEQENTGELFF

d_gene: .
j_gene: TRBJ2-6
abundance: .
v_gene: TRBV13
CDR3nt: TGTGCCAGCAGCTACAGGGTACGCGCCTCTGGGGCCAACGTCCTGACTTTC
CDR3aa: CASSYRVRASGANVLTF

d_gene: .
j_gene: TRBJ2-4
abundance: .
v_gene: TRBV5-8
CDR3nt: TGTGCCAGCAGGGGGCTAGCCAAAAACATTCAGTACTTC
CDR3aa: CASRGLAKNIQYF

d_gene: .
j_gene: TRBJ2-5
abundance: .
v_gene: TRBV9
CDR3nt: TGTGCCAGCAGCGTAGGAATTCAAGAGACCCAGTACTTC
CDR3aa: CASSVGIQETQYF

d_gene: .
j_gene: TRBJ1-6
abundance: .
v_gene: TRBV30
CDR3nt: TGTGCCTGGAGTGTAGTGTGGCGGCCCCTCCACTTT
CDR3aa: CAWSVVWRPLHF

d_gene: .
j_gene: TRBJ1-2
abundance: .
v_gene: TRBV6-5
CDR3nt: TGTGCCAGCAGTTACGCCCGGGGCCACTATGGCTACACCTTC
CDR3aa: CASSYARGHYGYTF

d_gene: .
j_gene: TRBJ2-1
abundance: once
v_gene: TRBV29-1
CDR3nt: TGCAGCGTTGGGATGTGGTTCTTC
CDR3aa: CSVGMWFF

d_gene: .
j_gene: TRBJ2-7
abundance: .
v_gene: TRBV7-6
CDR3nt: TGTGCCAGCAGCTTAGCAGGGGGATCTAACCTCGAGCAGTACTTC
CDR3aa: CASSLAGGSNLEQYF

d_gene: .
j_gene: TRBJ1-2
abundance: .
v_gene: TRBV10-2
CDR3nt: TGCGCCAGCAGTCCCCGAACGTCTAACTATGGCTACACCTTC
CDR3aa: CASSPRTSNYGYTF

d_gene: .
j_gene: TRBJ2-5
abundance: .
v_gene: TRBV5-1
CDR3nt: TGCGCCAGCAGCTCCGCCTTGGGGGGCGAGGAGACCCAGTACTTC
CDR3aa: CASSSALGGEETQYF

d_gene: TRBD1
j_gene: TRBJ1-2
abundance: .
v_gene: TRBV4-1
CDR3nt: TGCGCCAGCAGCCAGGAGGAACAGGGGGCAGGAGGCTACACCTTC
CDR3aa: CASSQEEQGAGGYTF

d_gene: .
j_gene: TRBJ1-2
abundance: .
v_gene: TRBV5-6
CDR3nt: TGTGCCAGCAGCTTGGGACGCTACAGGGTAGGCTATGGCTACACCTTC
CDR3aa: CASSLGRYRVGYGYTF

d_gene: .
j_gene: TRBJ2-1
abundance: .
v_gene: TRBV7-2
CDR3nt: TGTGCCAGCAGCTTAGCTTTACAGCCGTACAATGAGCAGTTCTTC
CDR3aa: CASSLALQPYNEQFF

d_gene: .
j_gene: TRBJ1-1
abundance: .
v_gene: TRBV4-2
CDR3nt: TGTGCCAGCAGCCAAGGAGCATCGGCGAACACTGAAGCTTTCTTT
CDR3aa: CASSQGASANTEAFF

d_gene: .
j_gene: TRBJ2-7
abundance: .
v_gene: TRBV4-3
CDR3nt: TGCGCCAGCAGCGTAATCTACCACTACGAGCAGTACTTC
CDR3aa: CASSVIYHYEQYF

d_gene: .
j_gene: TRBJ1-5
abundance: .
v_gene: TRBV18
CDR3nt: TGTGCCAGCTCGGAAGGCAACCCGGGTCAGCCCCAGCATTTT
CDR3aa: CASSEGNPGQPQHF

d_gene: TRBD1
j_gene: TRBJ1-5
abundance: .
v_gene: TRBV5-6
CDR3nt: TGTGCCAGCAGCTTTGGACAGGGTAATCAGCCCCAGCATTTT
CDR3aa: CASSFGQGNQPQHF

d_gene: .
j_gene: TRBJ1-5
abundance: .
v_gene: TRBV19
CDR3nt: TGTGCCAGTAGGAGTCTGGGGTCATATAGCAATCAGCCCCAGCATTTT
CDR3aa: CASRSLGSYSNQPQHF

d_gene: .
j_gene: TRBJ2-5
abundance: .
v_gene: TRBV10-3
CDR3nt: TGTGCCATCAGTGAGTCAGACGAGACCCAGTACTTC
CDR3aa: CAISESDETQYF

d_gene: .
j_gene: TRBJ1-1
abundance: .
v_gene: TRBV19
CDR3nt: TGTGCCAGTAGGAGGGACCCGAACACTGAAGCTTTCTTT
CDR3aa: CASRRDPNTEAFF

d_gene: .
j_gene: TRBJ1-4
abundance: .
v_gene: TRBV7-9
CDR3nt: TGTGCCAGCAGCTTAGGAGTGTTAGTCACTAATGAAAAACTGTTTTTT
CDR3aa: CASSLGVLVTNEKLFF

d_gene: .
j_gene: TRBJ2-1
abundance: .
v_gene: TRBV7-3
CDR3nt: TGTGCCAGCAGCTTAACCCACGGGGTAGACAATGAGCAGTTCTTC
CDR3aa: CASSLTHGVDNEQFF

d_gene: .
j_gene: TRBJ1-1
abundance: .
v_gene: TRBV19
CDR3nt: TGTGCCAGTAGTATCCAGCGGCGGTTAGCTTTCTTT
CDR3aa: CASSIQRRLAFF

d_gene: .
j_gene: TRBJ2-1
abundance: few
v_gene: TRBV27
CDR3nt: TGTGCCAGCAGTTTAATGGGCAGCCCCCTCTACAATGAGCAGTTCTTC
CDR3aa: CASSLMGSPLYNEQFF

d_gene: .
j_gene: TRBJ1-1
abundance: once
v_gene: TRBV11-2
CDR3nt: TGTGCCAGTTCCGCTCACAGCTTAGCGAACACTGAAGCTTTCTTT
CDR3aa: CASSAHSLANTEAFF

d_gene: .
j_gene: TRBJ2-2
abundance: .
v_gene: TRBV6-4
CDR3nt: TGTGCCAGCAGCTACTCGGTGGGATCGAACACCGGGGAGCTGTTTTTT
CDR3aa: CASSYSVGSNTGELFF

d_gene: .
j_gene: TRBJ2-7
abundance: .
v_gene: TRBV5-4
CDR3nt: TGTGCCAGCAGCCGTAACCGGGACGACTACGAGCAGTACTTC
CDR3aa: CASSRNRDDYEQYF

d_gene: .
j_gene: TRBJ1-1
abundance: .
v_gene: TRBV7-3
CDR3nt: TGTGCCAGCAGCTCACAGCAGAACACTGAAGCTTTCTTT
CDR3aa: CASSSQQNTEAFF

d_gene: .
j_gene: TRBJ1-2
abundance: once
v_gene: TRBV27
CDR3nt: TGTGCCAGCAGTCCCCTCGGCTATGGCTACACCTTC
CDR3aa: CASSPLGYGYTF

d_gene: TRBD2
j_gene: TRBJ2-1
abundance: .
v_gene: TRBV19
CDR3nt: TGTGCCAGTAGTTGGGGGACATTCCTGACTAGCGGCTCCTACAATGAGCAGTTCTTC
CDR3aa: CASSWGTFLTSGSYNEQFF

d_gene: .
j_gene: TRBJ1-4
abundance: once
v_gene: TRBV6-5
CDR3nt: TGTGCCAGCAGAGACAGCCTTAATGAAAAACTGTTTTTT
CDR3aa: CASRDSLNEKLFF

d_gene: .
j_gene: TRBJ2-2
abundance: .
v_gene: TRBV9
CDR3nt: TGTGCCAGCAGCGTGTCGGGCGGAAACACCGGGGAGCTGTTTTTT
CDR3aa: CASSVSGGNTGELFF

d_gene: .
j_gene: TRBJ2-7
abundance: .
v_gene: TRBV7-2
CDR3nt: TGTGCCAGCAGGCCCGGCGGACCCACCTACGAGCAGTACTTC
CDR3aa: CASRPGGPTYEQYF

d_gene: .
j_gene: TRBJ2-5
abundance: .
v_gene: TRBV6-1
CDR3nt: TGTGCCAGCAGCCTCAGGGTAGAGACCCAGTACTTC
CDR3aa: CASSLRVETQYF

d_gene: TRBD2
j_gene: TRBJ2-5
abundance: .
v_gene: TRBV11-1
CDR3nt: TGTGCCAGCAGCTCCCGACTAGCGGGAGAGACCCAGTACTTC
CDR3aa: CASSSRLAGETQYF

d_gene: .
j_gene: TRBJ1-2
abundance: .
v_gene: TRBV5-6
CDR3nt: TGTGCCAGCAGCTTAAGGACAGATGGCTACACCTTC
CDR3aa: CASSLRTDGYTF